The clone carrying this T cell receptor beta chain was counted at least ten times. Antigen unknown. The template for TCR beta VDJ and CDR3 sequence profiling was genomic DNA. TCRdb re-derived calls from the reads in MiXCR, one entry per CDR3 protein. The sample has 250,000 to 300,000 distinct CDR3 sequences; roughly half are singletons. This specimen comes from a study of CD8+CD57+ T cells in acquired aplastic anemia. Study at large: DNA recovered from sorted CD4+ and CD8+ cells had a mean of approximately 3.4 ug. General study results and limits: Some 31 shared CD8+ CDR3s appeared highly expressed within patients' immunodominant clones. No significant difference in CD8+ Simpson's diversity was found between patients and controls.

Germline V lookup: CDR1 LNHDA, CDR2 SQIVND (reference sequence). This CDR3 is built from 14 residues. The V gene lost 3 bases and the J gene lost 5 bases, with 13 bases spanning the gap. The material sequenced was sorted CD4+, CD8+, or CD8+CD57+ T cells (not recorded which) from PBMCs. The receptor comes from a human donor with severe aplastic anemia or a healthy control (not recorded which). The chain joins TRBV19 to TRBJ1-1; no reliable D call. CDR3: CASSIVQRRTEAFF. The CDR3 DNA reads as TGTGCCAGTAGTATTGTTCAACGTCGGACTGAAGCTTTCTTT.